Shown below are 8 T cell receptor beta chains from a single sample sequenced in a study of technical replicates of blood from several donors. TCRdb's table, derived via immunoSEQ multiplex PCR, lists solely in-frame clones and lacks some. The data show under 85,000 clones, around 96% seen once. Sequencing was done on a sample of T cells isolated from PBMCs. The receptors originated from a human donor in good health.

This rearrangement joins TRBV18 to TRBJ2-1; 9 bases match TRBD1. Germline V lookup: CDR1 KGHSH, CDR2 LQKENI. V shed 3 bases and J 9 bases; nucleotides not matched to a gene: 6. The CDR3 loop spans 14 amino acids. CDR3 nucleotide sequence: TGTGCCAGCTCACCGGGACAGGGCTACGGTGAGCAGTTCTTC. The encoded protein is CASSPGQGYGEQFF. Filled out from reference TRBV18 and TRBJ2-1, the complete variable domain reads NAGVMQNPRHLVRRRGQEARLRCSPMKGHSHVYWYRQLPEEGLKFMVYLQKENIIDESGMPKERFSAEFPKEGPSILRIQQVVRGDSAAYFCASSPGQGYGEQFFGPGTRLTVL.

The rearrangement links TRBV7-9 to TRBJ2-7; perhaps TRBD1 as D (6 bases). Germline values: CDR1 SEHNR, CDR2 FQNEAQ (reference sequence). The CDR3 extends over 16 amino acids. Trimming left V 3 bases short and J 0 bases short, with 15 bases between. The CDR3 loop reads CASSFPSTGSSYEQYF. CDR3 nucleotide sequence: TGTGCCAGCAGCTTTCCTTCGACAGGAAGCTCCTACGAGCAGTACTTC.

The V and J genes are TRBV5-6 and TRBJ2-1; D may be TRBD2 (6 bases). The CDR3 spans 15 residues. Germline CDR1 reads SGHDT; CDR2 reads YYEEEE. Trimming stripped 4 bases from V and 0 bases from J, with 11 bases between. Written as DNA, the CDR3 is TGTGCCAGCAGCCGACTAGAGGGCTCCTACAATGAGCAGTTCTTC. The encoded protein is CASSRLEGSYNEQFF.

Comment on this clone: The sample contains more than one DNA sequence encoding this CDR3. The chain joins TRBV6-5 to TRBJ2-5; D is undetermined. Germline values: CDR1 MNHEY, CDR2 SVGAGI. Between the trimmed V and J ends, which lost 0 bases and 5 bases, there was a span of 4 bases. This CDR3 is 12 amino acids long. CDR3 loop: CASSYSRETQYF. As DNA, the CDR3 is TGTGCCAGCAGTTACTCGAGGGAGACCCAGTACTTC.

The V and J genes are TRBV6-4 and TRBJ1-2; 8 nucleotides align to TRBD1. CDR3 length: 13 amino acids. The germline CDR1 and CDR2 sequences are MRHNA and SNTAGT. The ends lost 8 bases at V and 8 bases at J; junction bases unmatched: 10. The chain's CDR3 is CASECRGRRGYTF. CDR3 DNA sequence: TGTGCCAGCGAGTGCAGGGGGCGCCGGGGCTACACCTTC.

The J gene is TRBJ2-1, the V gene TRBV6-1; TRBD1 matches at 12 bases. The V gene's germline CDR1 is MNHNS and CDR2 SASEGT. The V and J ends lost 4 bases and 5 bases, in that order; junction bases with no gene match: 12. This CDR3 spans 18 amino acids. The CDR3 region has the DNA TGTGCCAGCAGTGCTACTTTAGGGGACAGGGGGCGAAACAATGAGCAGTTCTTC. This gives the protein CASSATLGDRGRNNEQFF.

The gene calls are TRBV15 and TRBJ2-1; 7 bases fit TRBD1. Germline-derived CDR1 and CDR2 are LNHNV and YYDKDF (reference sequence). The CDR3 consists of 15 residues. V shed 3 bases and J 5 bases; nucleotides not matched to a gene: 7. The CDR3 nucleotides read TGTGCCACCAGCAGTTCATACAGGGGAGACAATGAGCAGTTCTTC. This translates into CATSSSYRGDNEQFF.

The rearrangement joins TRBV6-1 to TRBJ1-5; D is perhaps TRBD1 (5 bases). V lost 4 bases and J lost 9, with 16 bases in between. The CDR3 sequence is 14 residues long. Germline loops: CDR1 MNHNS, CDR2 SASEGT. CDR3 sequence: CASSVTGVDRPQHF. The DNA of the CDR3 is TGTGCCAGCAGTGTAACGGGGGTTGATCGGCCCCAGCATTTT.